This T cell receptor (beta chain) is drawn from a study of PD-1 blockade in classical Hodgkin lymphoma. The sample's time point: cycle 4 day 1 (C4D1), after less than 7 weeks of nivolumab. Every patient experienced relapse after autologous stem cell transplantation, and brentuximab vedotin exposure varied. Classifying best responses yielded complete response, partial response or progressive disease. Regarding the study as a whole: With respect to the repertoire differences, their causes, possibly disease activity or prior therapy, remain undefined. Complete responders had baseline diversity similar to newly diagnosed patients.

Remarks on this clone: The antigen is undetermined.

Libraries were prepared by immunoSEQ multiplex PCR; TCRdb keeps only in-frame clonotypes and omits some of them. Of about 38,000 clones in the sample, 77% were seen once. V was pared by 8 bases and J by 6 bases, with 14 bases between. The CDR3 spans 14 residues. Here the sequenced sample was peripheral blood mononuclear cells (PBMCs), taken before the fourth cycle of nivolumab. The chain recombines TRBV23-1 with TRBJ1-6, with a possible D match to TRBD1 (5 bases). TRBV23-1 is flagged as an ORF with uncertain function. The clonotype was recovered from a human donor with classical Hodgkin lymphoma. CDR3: CASHTRGSNSPLHF. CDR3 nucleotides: TGCGCCAGCCACACGAGGGGAAGTAATTCACCCCTCCACTTT.